This record covers a single TCR beta chain. Its antigen is still unknown. Its ends do not fully match the called genes, so a read error is possible. This sample is drawn from a study of cytomegalovirus exposure and HLA in healthy donors. Study-level points and caveats: Later analysis showed TCR association rates varying by HLA locus, highest for DRB1 and lowest for HLA-C. The classifier, whose performance was assessed in both the original and validation cohorts, reportedly diagnosed cytomegalovirus status with high specificity and sensitivity. Prior analysis indicated that the majority of TCR beta V segments exhibited productivity approximately 87% or approximately 30% of the time. Later analysis suggested most CMV-associated TCR beta chains were HLA-restricted.

The primer mix had 60 Vbeta and 13 Jbeta primers. Data came from immunoSEQ multiplex PCR; TCRdb stores just in-frame clones and leaves some out. Among some 130,000 clones listed, 77% were seen once. Sequencing was carried out using PBMCs. The TCR originated in a male donor in good health and CMV-seropositive.

The CDR3 sequence: CASSEAGFAGANGLTF. The CDR3 nucleotides are TGTGCCAGCAGTGAAGCGGGATTTGCTGGGGCCAACGGCCTGACTTTC. V is TRBV6-1 and J is TRBJ2-6; possibly TRBD1 for D (5 bases). Germline CDR1 reads MNHNS; CDR2 reads SASEGT. This CDR3 comprises 16 residues.